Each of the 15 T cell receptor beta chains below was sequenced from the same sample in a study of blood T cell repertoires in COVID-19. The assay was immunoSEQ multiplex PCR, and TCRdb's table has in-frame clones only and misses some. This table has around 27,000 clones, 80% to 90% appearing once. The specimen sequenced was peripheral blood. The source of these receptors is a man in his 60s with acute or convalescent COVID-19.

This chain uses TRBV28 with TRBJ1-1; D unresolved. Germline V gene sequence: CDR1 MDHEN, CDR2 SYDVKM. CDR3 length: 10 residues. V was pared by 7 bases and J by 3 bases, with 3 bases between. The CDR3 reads CASTDTEAFF. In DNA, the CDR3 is TGTGCCAGCACGGACACTGAAGCTTTCTTT.

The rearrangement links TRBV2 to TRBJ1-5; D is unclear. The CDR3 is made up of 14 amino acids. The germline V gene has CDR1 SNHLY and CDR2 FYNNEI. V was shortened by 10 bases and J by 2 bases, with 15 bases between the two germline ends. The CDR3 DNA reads TGTGCCACCCGGACGGGAAGCGGCAATCAGCCCCAGCATTTT. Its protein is CATRTGSGNQPQHF.

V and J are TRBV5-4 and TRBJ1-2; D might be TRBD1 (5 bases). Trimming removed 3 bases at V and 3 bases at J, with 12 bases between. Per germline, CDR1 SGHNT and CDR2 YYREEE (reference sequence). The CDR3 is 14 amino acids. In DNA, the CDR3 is TGTGCCAGCAGCTGGCAGGGAGGCGACTATGGCTACACCTTC. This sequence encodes CASSWQGGDYGYTF.

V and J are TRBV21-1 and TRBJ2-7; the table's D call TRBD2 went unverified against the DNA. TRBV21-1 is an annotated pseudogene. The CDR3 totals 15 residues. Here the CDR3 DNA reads TGTGCCAACAGCGGGGAGCGGGAGGGTAGCTACGAGCAGTACTTC. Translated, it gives CANSGEREGSYEQYF.

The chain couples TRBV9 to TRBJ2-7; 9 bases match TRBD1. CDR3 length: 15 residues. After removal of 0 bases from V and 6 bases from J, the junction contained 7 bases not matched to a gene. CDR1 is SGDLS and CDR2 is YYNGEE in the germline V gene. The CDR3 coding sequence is TGTGCCAGCAGCGTAGGGGGACAGGGCTCAGCCGAGCAGTACTTC. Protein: CASSVGGQGSAEQYF.

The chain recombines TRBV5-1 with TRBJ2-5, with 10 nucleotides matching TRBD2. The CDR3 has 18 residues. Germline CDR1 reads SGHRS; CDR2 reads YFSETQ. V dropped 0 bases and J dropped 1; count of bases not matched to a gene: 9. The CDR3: CASSLDVAGGVIQETQYF. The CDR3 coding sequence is TGCGCCAGCAGCTTGGATGTAGCGGGGGGAGTAATCCAAGAGACCCAGTACTTC.

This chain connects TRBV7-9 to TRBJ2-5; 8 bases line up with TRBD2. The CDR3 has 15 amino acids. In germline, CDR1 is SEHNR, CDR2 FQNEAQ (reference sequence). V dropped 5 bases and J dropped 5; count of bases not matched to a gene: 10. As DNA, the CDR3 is TGTGCCAGCAGCCCCGTTCGGGAGGGCCTGGAGACCCAGTACTTC. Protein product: CASSPVREGLETQYF.

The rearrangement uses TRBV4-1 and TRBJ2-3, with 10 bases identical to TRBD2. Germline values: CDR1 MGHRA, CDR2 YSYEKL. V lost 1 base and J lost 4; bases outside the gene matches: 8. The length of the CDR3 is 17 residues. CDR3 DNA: TGCGCCAGCAGCCAAGTGTGGCTAGCGGGGGCCCCAGATACGCAGTATTTT. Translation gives CASSQVWLAGAPDTQYF.

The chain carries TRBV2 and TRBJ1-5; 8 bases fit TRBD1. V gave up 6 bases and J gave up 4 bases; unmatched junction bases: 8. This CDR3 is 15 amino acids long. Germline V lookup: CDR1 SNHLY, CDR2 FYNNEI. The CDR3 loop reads CASREGTGGNQPQHF. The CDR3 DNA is TGTGCCAGCAGAGAGGGGACAGGCGGAAATCAGCCCCAGCATTTT.

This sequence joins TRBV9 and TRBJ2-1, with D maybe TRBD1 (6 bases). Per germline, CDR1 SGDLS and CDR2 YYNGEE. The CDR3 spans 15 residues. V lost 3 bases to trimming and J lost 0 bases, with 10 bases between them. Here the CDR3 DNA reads TGTGCCAGCAGCGCCACAGGGTCCTCCTACAATGAGCAGTTCTTC. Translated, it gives CASSATGSSYNEQFF.

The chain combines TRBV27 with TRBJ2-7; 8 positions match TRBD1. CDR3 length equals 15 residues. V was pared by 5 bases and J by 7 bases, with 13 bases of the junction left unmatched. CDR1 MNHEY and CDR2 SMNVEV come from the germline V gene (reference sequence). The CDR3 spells CASSPRRTGPAEQYF. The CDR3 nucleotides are TGTGCCAGCAGTCCCCGAAGGACAGGGCCCGCGGAGCAGTACTTC.

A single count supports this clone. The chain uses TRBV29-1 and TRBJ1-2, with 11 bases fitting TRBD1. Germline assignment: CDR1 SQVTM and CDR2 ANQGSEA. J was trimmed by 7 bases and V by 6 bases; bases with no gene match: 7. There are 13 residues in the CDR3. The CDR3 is CSVGQGVSSGYTF. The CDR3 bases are TGCAGCGTGGGACAGGGGGTGTCTTCTGGCTACACCTTC.

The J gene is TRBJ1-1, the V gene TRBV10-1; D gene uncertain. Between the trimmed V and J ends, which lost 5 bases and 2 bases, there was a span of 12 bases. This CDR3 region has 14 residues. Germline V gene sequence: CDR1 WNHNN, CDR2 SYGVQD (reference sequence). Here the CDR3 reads CASSSNRVNTEAFF. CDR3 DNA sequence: TGCGCCAGCAGTTCAAACCGGGTCAACACTGAAGCTTTCTTT.

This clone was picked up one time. The CDR3 region is CASSSYQSTYYNEQFF. The CDR3 DNA reads as TGTGCCAGCAGTTCCTACCAATCGACATACTACAATGAGCAGTTCTTC. The J gene is TRBJ2-1, the V gene TRBV28, with D unresolved. CDR3 length equals 16 residues. V was clipped by 4 bases and J by 3 bases, with 16 bases between them. Germline CDR1 and CDR2: MDHEN and SYDVKM.

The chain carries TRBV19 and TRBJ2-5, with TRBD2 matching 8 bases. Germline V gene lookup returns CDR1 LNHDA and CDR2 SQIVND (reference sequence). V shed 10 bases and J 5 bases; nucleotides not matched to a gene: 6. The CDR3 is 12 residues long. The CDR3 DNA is TGTGCCACCAGCGGGAGCTGGGAGACCCAGTACTTC. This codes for CATSGSWETQYF.